This is a list of T cell receptor beta chains from one sample in a study of Graves' ophthalmopathy and Graves' hyperthyroidism. TCRdb itself ran the multiplex PCR reads through MiXCR, one entry per CDR3 protein. The repertoire holds about 740,000 distinct CDR3 sequences, with 35% to 50% as singletons. Sample: peripheral blood. The source is an adult man with Graves' ophthalmopathy. CDR3s include the opening cysteine and the closing phenylalanine or tryptophan. Fields, in order: V gene, CDR3 length, clone size, D gene, J gene, CDR3 protein, CDR3 DNA. The D gene is left open where the match is weak. Some rows mark clone size as missing; the rest say once, few, many or name a class of expanded clone.

TRBV7-9,11,many,.,TRBJ2-7,CASSSTEEQYF,TGTGCCAGCAGCTCAACGGAGGAGCAGTACTTC
TRBV7-8,15,.,TRBD1,TRBJ2-1,CASSESGTGSQEQLF,TGTGCCAGCAGCGAGTCCGGGACAGGGTCTCAAGAGCAGCTCTTC
TRBV9,12,many,.,TRBJ1-6,CASRSTDSPLHF,TGTGCCAGCCGGTCGACAGATTCACCCCTCCACTTT
TRBV28,14,.,.,TRBJ1-1,CASRIPGRNTEAFF,TGTGCCAGCAGGATCCCAGGGAGGAACACTGAAGCTTTCTTT
TRBV2,13,many,.,TRBJ2-5,CASRGGVTRTQYF,TGTGCCAGCAGGGGCGGAGTTACACGGACCCAGTACTTC
TRBV20-1,13,few,.,TRBJ1-5,CSAKRWSNQPQHF,TGCAGTGCTAAACGGTGGAGCAATCAGCCCCAGCATTTT
TRBV6-1,15,.,.,TRBJ2-5,CASSLGWGEEETQYF,TGTGCCAGCAGTCTTGGTTGGGGTGAGGAAGAGACCCAGTACTTC
TRBV7-9,16,.,.,TRBJ2-2,CASSLGAYANTGELFF,TGTGCCAGCAGCTTAGGGGCTTACGCGAACACCGGGGAGCTGTTTTTT
TRBV29-1,12,many,.,TRBJ2-5,CSVDKGGETQYF,TGCAGCGTTGACAAGGGTGGGGAGACCCAGTACTTC
TRBV29-1,12,many,.,TRBJ1-2,CSVAGDTYGYTF,TGCAGCGTTGCAGGGGACACCTATGGCTACACCTTC
TRBV25-1,13,.,TRBD2,TRBJ2-2,CARDGLGGGELFF,TGTGCTAGAGATGGACTAGGCGGCGGGGAGCTGTTTTTT
TRBV3-1,13,many,.,TRBJ2-7,CASSQGPGYEQYF,TGTGCCAGCAGTCAGGGACCTGGGTACGAGCAGTACTTC
TRBV2,13,once,.,TRBJ2-3,CASPGLDTDTQYF,TGTGCCAGCCCTGGACTCGACACAGATACGCAGTATTTT
TRBV25-1,16,few,TRBD1,TRBJ1-2,CASSFFPDRGLYGYTF,TGTGCCAGCAGTTTTTTCCCGGACAGGGGGCTCTATGGCTACACCTTC
TRBV10-3,12,.,TRBD1,TRBJ1-2,CAISDPTGDYTF,TGTGCCATCAGTGACCCGACAGGGGACTACACCTTC
TRBV24-1,16,.,TRBD1,TRBJ2-1,CTTSDLGTGGHNEQFF,TGTACCACCAGTGATTTGGGTACAGGGGGACACAATGAGCAGTTCTTC
TRBV24-1,14,once,.,TRBJ1-5,CATSYLGRGQPQHF,TGTGCCACCAGTTACCTGGGCCGGGGGCAGCCCCAGCATTTT